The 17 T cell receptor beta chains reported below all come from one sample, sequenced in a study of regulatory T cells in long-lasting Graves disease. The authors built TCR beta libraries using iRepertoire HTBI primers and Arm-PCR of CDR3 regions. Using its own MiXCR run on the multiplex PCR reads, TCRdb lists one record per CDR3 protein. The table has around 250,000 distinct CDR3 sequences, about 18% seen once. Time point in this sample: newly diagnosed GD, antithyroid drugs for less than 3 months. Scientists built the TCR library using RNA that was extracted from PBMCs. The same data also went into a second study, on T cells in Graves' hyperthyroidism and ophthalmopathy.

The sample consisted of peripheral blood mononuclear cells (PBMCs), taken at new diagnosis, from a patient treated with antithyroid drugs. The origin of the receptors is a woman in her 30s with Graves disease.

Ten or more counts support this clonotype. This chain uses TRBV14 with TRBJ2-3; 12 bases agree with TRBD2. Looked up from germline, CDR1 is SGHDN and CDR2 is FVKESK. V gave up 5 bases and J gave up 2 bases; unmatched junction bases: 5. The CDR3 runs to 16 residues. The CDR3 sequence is CASSSTSGGYTDTQYF. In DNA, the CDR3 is TGTGCCAGCAGCTCTACTAGCGGGGGGTACACAGATACGCAGTATTTT.

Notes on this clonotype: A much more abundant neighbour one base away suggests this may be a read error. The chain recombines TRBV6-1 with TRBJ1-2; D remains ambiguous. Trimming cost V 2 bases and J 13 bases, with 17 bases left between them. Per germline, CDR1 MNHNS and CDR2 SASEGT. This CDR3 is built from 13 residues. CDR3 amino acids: CASSELFGREGTF. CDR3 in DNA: TGTGCCAGCAGTGAACTTTTTGGAAGGGAGGGCACCTTC.

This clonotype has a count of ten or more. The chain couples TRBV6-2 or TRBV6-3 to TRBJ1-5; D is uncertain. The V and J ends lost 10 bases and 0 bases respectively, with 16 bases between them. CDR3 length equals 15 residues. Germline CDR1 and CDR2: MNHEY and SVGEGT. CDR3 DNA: TGTGCCACCAATGACGGGCTATATAGCAATCAGCCCCAGCATTTT. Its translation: CATNDGLYSNQPQHF.

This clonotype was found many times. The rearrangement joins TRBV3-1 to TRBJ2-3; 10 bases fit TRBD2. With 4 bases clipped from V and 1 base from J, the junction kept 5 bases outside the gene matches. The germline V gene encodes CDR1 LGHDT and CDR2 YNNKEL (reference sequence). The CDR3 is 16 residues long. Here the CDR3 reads CASSLWSGGGTDTQYF. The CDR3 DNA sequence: TGTGCCAGCAGCCTTTGGAGCGGGGGGGGCACAGATACGCAGTATTTT.

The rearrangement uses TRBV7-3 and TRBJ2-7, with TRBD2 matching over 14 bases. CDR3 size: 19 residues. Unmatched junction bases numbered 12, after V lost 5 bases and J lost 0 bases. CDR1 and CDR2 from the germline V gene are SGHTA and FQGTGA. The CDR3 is CASSPTSGGGGAGSYEQYF. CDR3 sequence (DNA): TGTGCCAGCAGCCCGACTAGCGGGGGGGGTGGGGCGGGCTCCTACGAGCAGTACTTC.

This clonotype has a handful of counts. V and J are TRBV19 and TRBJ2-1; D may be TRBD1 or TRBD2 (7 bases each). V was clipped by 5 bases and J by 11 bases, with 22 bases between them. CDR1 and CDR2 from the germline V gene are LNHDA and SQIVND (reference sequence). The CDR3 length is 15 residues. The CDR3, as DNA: TGTGCCAGTAGTTTACGCAGGGGGGGCGATGAAAAGCAGTTCTTC. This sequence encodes CASSLRRGGDEKQFF. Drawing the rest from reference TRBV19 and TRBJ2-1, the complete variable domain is DGGITQSPKYLFRKEGQNVTLSCEQNLNHDAMYWYRQDPGQGLRLIYYSQIVNDFQKGDIAEGYSVSREKKESFPLTVTSAQKNPTAFYLCASSLRRGGDEKQFFGPGTRLTVL.

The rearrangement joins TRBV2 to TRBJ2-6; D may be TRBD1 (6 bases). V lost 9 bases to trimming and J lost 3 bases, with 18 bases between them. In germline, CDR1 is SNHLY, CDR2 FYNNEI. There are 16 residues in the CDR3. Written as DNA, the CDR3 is TGTGCCAGGGGGGACACCCGAACCCTTGGGGCCAACGTCCTGACTTTC. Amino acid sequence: CARGDTRTLGANVLTF. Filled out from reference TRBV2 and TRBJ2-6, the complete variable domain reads EPEVTQTPSHQVTQMGQEVILRCVPISNHLYFYWYRQILGQKVEFLVSFYNNEISEKSEIFDDQFSVERPDGSNFTLKIRSTKLEDSAMYFCARGDTRTLGANVLTFGAGSRLTVL.

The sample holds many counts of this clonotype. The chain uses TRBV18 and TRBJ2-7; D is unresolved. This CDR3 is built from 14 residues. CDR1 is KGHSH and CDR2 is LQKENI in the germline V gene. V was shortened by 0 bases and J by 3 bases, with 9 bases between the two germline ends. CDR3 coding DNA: TGTGCCAGCTCACCACCCCAACAGTTCTACGAGCAGTACTTC. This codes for CASSPPQQFYEQYF.

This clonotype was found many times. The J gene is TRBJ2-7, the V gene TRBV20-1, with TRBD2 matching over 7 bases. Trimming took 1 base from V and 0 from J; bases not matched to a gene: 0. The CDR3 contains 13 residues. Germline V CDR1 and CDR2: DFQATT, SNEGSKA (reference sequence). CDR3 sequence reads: CSARGGSSYEQYF. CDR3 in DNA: TGCAGTGCTAGAGGCGGGAGCTCCTACGAGCAGTACTTC.

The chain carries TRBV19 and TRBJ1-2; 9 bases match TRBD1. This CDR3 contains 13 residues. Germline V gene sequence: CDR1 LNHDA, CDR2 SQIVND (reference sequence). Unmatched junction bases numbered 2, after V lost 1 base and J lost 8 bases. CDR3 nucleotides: TGTGCCAGTAGTATAGGACAGGGGGACGGCTACACCTTC. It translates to CASSIGQGDGYTF.

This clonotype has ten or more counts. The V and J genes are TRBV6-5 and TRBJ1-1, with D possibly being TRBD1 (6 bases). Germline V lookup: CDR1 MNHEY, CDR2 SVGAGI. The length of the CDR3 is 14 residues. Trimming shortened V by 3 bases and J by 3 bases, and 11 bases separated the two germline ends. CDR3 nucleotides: TGTGCCAGCAGTTATAAGGGGGGGTACACTGAAGCTTTCTTT. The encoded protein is CASSYKGGYTEAFF.

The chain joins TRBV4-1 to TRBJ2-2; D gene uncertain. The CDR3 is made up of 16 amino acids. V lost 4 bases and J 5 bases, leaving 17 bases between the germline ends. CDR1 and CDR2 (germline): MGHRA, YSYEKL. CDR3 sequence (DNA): TGCGCCAGCAGCCCAGCTGACGGCCGAGAGACCGGGGAGCTGTTTTTT. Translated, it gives CASSPADGRETGELFF.

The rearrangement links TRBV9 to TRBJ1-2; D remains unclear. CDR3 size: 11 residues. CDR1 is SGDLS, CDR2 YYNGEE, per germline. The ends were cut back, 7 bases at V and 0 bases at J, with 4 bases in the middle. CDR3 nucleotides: TGTGCCAGCGGGTCTAACTATGGCTACACCTTC. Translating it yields CASGSNYGYTF.

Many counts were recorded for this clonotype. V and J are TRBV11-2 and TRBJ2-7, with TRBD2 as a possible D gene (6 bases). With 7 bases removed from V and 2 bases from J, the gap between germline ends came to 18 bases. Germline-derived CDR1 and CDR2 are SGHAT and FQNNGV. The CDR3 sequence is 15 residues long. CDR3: CASTSSGLAAYEQYF. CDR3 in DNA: TGTGCCAGCACTTCGTCGGGACTCGCAGCCTACGAGCAGTACTTC.

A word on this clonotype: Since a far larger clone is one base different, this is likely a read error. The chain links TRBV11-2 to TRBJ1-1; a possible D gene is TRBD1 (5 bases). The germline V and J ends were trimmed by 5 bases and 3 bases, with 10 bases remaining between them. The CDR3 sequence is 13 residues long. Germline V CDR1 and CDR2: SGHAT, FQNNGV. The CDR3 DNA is TGTGCCAGCAGCCAACGGGGGTACACTGAAGCTTTCTTT. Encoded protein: CASSQRGYTEAFF.

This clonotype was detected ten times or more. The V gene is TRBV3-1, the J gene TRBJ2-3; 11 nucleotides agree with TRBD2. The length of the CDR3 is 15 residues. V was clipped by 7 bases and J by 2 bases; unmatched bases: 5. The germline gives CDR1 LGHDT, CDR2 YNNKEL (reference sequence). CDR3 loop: CASTLAGGPTDTQYF. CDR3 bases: TGTGCCAGCACCTTAGCGGGGGGGCCCACAGATACGCAGTATTTT.

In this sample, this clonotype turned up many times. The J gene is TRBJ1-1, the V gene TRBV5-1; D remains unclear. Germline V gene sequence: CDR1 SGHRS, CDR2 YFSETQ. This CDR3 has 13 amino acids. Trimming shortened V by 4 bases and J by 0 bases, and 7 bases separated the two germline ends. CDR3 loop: CASSGDLNTEAFF. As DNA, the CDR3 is TGCGCCAGCAGCGGGGATCTGAACACTGAAGCTTTCTTT.